The sequence of this T cell receptor (beta chain) was determined in a study of Ad26.COV2.S vaccination and SARS-CoV-2 variants. Turning to the study itself: Dosing was one shot or two shots 56 days apart.

Study-level points and caveats: From the TCR breadth and depth analyses, total T cell responses may have been underestimated. Individuals receiving vaccine had higher spike-specific TCR breadth than placebo recipients did.

The data were produced by immunoSEQ multiplex PCR, yet TCRdb's version contains in-frame clones alone and is incomplete. The repertoire holds roughly 700,000 clones, with 80% to 90% as singletons. Described treatment: about 20 received Ad26.COV2.S at low or high dose, single or two shots; roughly five received placebo; per-sample allocation not given. Samples were taken on day 63 after the first vaccine or placebo injection. An adult aged 18-55 years in Boston served as the donor. V was shortened by 3 bases and J by 1 base, with 9 bases between the two germline ends. Per germline, CDR1 DFQATT and CDR2 SNEGSKA (reference sequence). The CDR3 length is 13 residues. On this clone: Its target is not known.

The rearrangement uses TRBV20-1 and TRBJ1-1; no clear D gene. The TCR was taken from a person between 18 and 65 years old who received the Ad26.COV2.S COVID-19 vaccine or a placebo. The source material was peripheral blood, sampled in a trial of Ad26.COV2.S vaccine versus placebo. CDR3 bases: TGCAGTGCTAGTAGGCAGCCGAACACTGAAGCTTTCTTT. This encodes CSASRQPNTEAFF.